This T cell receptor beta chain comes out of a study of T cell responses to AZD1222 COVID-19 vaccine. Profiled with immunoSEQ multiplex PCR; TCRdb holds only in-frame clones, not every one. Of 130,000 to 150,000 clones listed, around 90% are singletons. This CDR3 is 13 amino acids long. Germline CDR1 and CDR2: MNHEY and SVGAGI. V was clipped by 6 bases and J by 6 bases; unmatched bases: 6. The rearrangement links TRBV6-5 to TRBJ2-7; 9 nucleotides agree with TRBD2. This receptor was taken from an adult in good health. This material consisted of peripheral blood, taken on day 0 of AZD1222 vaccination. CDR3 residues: CASRLAGEPEQYF. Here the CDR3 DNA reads TGTGCCAGCAGGTTAGCGGGGGAACCCGAGCAGTACTTC.